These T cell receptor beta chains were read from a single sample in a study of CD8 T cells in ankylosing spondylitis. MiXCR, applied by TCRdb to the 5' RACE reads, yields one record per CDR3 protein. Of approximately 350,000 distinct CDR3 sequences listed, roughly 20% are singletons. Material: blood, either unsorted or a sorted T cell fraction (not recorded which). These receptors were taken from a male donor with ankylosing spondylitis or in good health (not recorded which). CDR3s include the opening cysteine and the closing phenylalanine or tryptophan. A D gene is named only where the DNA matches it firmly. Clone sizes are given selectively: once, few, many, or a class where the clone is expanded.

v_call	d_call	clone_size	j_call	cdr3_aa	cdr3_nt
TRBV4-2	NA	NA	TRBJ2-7	CASSQNQGLRYEQYF	TGTGCCAGCAGCCAAAACCAGGGGTTAAGGTACGAGCAGTACTTC
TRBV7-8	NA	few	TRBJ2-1	CASSSPQGYYNEQFF	TGTGCCAGCAGCTCACCCCAGGGCTATTACAATGAGCAGTTCTTC
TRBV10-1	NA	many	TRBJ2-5	CASSRDSSSGTQYF	TGCGCCAGCAGTCGGGACTCAAGCTCCGGGACCCAGTACTTC
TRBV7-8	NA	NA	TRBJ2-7	CASSPDRFSYEQYF	TGTGCCAGCAGCCCAGACAGGTTCTCCTACGAGCAGTACTTC
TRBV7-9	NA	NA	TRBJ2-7	CASSLVGGRSYEQYF	TGTGCCAGCAGCTTAGTCGGGGGTAGATCCTACGAGCAGTACTTC
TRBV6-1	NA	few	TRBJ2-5	CASRNHGQQETQYF	TGTGCCAGCAGGAACCACGGACAGCAAGAGACCCAGTACTTC
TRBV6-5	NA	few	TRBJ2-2	CASSYFIGTANTGELFF	TGTGCCAGCAGTTACTTTATCGGGACGGCGAACACCGGGGAGCTGTTTTTT
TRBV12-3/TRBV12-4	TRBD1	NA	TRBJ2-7	CASSSTGQGGEQYF	TGTGCCAGCAGTTCGACCGGACAGGGGGGCGAGCAGTACTTC
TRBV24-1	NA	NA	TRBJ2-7	CATSAPGDGYGLEQYF	TGTGCCACCAGTGCTCCCGGGGATGGTTATGGGCTCGAGCAGTACTTC
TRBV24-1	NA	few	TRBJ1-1	CATSEGTEAFF	TGTGCCACCAGTGAGGGAACTGAAGCTTTCTTT
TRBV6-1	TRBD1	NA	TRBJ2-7	CASSEEGQVYEQYF	TGTGCCAGCAGTGAAGAGGGACAGGTCTACGAGCAGTACTTC
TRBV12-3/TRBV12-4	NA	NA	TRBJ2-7	CASSPWDTDYEQYF	TGTGCCAGCAGTCCGTGGGACACCGATTACGAGCAGTACTTC
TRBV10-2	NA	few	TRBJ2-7	CASSEPYSYEQYF	TGCGCCAGCAGTGAGCCCTACAGCTACGAGCAGTACTTC
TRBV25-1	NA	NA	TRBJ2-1	CASSDISDEQFF	TGTGCCAGCAGTGATATATCCGATGAGCAGTTCTTC
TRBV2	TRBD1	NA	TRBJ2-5	CASSEPDRGDRETQYF	TGTGCCAGCAGTGAACCCGACAGGGGAGACAGAGAGACCCAGTACTTC